Shown below are 22 T cell receptor beta chains from a single sample sequenced in a study of blood T cell repertoires in COVID-19. Using immunoSEQ multiplex PCR, the repertoire was profiled, and TCRdb retains in-frame clones only, with some absent. Among about 250,000 clones, about four fifths were seen once, and the ten largest hold about a sixth. Sequencing was carried out using peripheral blood. All receptors derive from a person between 65 and 79 years old with COVID-19, enrolled during active disease.

The J gene is TRBJ2-2, the V gene TRBV3-1 (or the pseudogene TRBV3-2); no definite D call. This CDR3 region has 15 residues. Trimming removed 2 bases at V and 1 base at J, with 8 bases between. CDR1 LGHDT and CDR2 YNNKEL come from the germline V gene (reference sequence). Written as DNA, the CDR3 is TGTGCCAGCAGCCAAAAGCGAGGGAACACCGGGGAGCTGTTTTTT. It translates to CASSQKRGNTGELFF.

V is TRBV27 and J is TRBJ1-2, with 8 bases fitting TRBD1. Germline values: CDR1 MNHEY, CDR2 SMNVEV (reference sequence). The CDR3 contains 15 residues. Germline trimming cut 5 bases from V and 5 bases from J; bases unmatched to any gene: 10. This chain's CDR3 is CASSKGTGGRYGYTF. CDR3 in DNA: TGTGCCAGCAGTAAAGGGACAGGAGGTCGGTATGGCTACACCTTC.

The CDR3 sequence: CASSHRARGGTGELFF. The CDR3 DNA is TGTGCCAGCAGCCACCGGGCGCGGGGGGGCACCGGGGAGCTGTTTTTT. J is TRBJ2-2 and V is TRBV7-2; TRBD2 matches 9 bases. Per the germline V gene, CDR1 is SGHTA and CDR2 is FQGNSA. The length of the CDR3 is 16 residues. V was clipped by 5 bases and J by 4 bases; unmatched bases: 8.

The V and J genes are TRBV11-2 and TRBJ1-2, with a possible D match to TRBD1 (5 bases). CDR1 is SGHAT and CDR2 is FQNNGV in the germline V gene. Trimming took off 1 base at V and 8 bases at J, with 11 bases between the two ends. The CDR3 consists of 13 residues. The CDR3 protein is CASSLAQEVGYTF. The CDR3 DNA sequence: TGTGCCAGCAGCTTAGCACAGGAAGTGGGCTACACCTTC.

The chain recombines TRBV12-3 or TRBV12-4 with TRBJ2-5; 9 nucleotides agree with TRBD1. The CDR3 is 13 residues long. The trim removed 7 bases at V and 8 bases at J, leaving 8 bases unmatched. The CDR3 here is CASTPDRGRTQYF. The CDR3 DNA sequence: TGTGCCAGCACCCCGGACAGGGGACGAACCCAGTACTTC.

This chain uses TRBV3-1 (or the pseudogene TRBV3-2) with TRBJ1-1; no clear D gene. The CDR3 extends over 14 amino acids. Germline V lookup: CDR1 LGHDT, CDR2 YNNKEL (reference sequence). Trimming stripped 0 bases from V and 5 bases from J, with 10 bases between. CDR3 sequence: CASSQDQVLTEAFF. CDR3 DNA sequence: TGTGCCAGCAGCCAAGACCAGGTATTGACTGAAGCTTTCTTT.

Concerning this clone itself: Other DNA sequences in this sample translate to the same CDR3. The rearrangement links TRBV5-1 to TRBJ2-2, with 7 positions matching TRBD1. This CDR3 comprises 14 residues. Germline-derived CDR1 and CDR2 are SGHRS and YFSETQ. V lost 0 bases, J lost 5 bases, and 1 base stayed unmatched. The CDR3 nucleotides are TGCGCCAGCAGCTTGGCCAGGGGGACCGGGGAGCTGTTTTTT. Protein: CASSLARGTGELFF.

The J gene is TRBJ2-3, the V gene TRBV7-2, with 16 bases identical to TRBD2. This CDR3 is 18 amino acids long. Germline loops: CDR1 SGHTA, CDR2 FQGNSA. The junction had 3 bases not matched to a gene; V was cut back by 0 bases and J by 3 bases. The CDR3 nucleotides are TGTGCCAGCAGCTTAGCGGGACTAGCGGGAGGGCAGACAGATACGCAGTATTTT. This sequence encodes CASSLAGLAGGQTDTQYF.

This clone was seen only once. This sequence joins TRBV4-1 and TRBJ2-2; D perhaps matches TRBD2 (5 bases). In germline, CDR1 is MGHRA, CDR2 YSYEKL. The CDR3 is made up of 14 amino acids. Trimming took 10 bases from V and 2 from J, leaving 14 bases between them. This CDR3 reads CATTASGNTGELFF. In DNA, the CDR3 is TGCGCCACCACGGCCTCGGGAAACACCGGGGAGCTGTTTTTT.

The V gene is TRBV28, the J gene TRBJ2-3; tentative D call: TRBD2 (5 bases). The CDR3 is 14 amino acids. The germline V gene encodes CDR1 MDHEN and CDR2 SYDVKM. The V and J ends lost 3 bases and 2 bases respectively, with 9 bases between them. The CDR3 loop reads CASSFVGNTDTQYF. DNA for the CDR3: TGTGCCAGCAGTTTTGTCGGGAACACAGATACGCAGTATTTT.

The V and J genes are TRBV27 and TRBJ2-5, with unresolved D. V was cut by 2 bases and J by 4 bases, with 11 bases left in between. Germline V gene sequence: CDR1 MNHEY, CDR2 SMNVEV (reference sequence). The CDR3 runs 14 residues. In nucleotides, the CDR3 is TGTGCCAGCAGTTTAACTGGGCCGAGAGAGACCCAGTACTTC. Translation: CASSLTGPRETQYF.

The CDR3 region is CASSFTGTPEQYF. The CDR3 DNA is TGCGCCAGCAGCTTTACAGGGACCCCCGAGCAGTACTTC. The rearrangement joins TRBV5-1 to TRBJ2-7; tentative D call: TRBD1 (6 bases). This CDR3 spans 13 amino acids. Trimming cost V 2 bases and J 6 bases, with 12 bases left between them. Germline loops: CDR1 SGHRS, CDR2 YFSETQ.

This clone turned up a few times. The chain joins TRBV15 to TRBJ2-3, with 8 bases identical to TRBD2. Germline CDR1 LNHNV, CDR2 YYDKDF (reference sequence). The CDR3 is made up of 18 amino acids. Losses at the gene ends were 0 bases for V and 4 bases for J; bases not matched to a gene: 12. The CDR3 nucleotides read TGTGCCACCAGCAGAGATCAAGGATCAGCGGGGGCGGCAGATACGCAGTATTTT. It codes for CATSRDQGSAGAADTQYF.

V and J are TRBV6-1 and TRBJ2-7; D perhaps matches TRBD2 (6 bases). Trimming stripped 7 bases from V and 2 bases from J, with 12 bases between. This CDR3 has 13 residues. Germline-derived CDR1 and CDR2 are MNHNS and SASEGT. The CDR3: CASTPRGTYEQYF. CDR3 sequence (DNA): TGTGCCAGCACCCCCCGGGGGACCTACGAGCAGTACTTC.

In this sample, this clone turned up a few times. This chain joins TRBV7-8 and TRBJ1-3; D remains unclear. CDR1 is SGHVS, CDR2 FQNEAQ, per germline. V was shortened by 4 bases and J by 4 bases, with 11 bases between the two germline ends. The length of the CDR3 is 14 residues. The CDR3 spells CASSSVGGGNTIYF. The CDR3 DNA is TGTGCCAGCAGCTCTGTCGGAGGAGGAAACACCATATATTTT. Drawing the rest from reference TRBV7-8 and TRBJ1-3, the complete variable domain is GAGVSQSPRYKVAKRGQDVALRCDPISGHVSLFWYQQALGQGPEFLTYFQNEAQLDKSGLPSDRFFAERPEGSVSTLKIQRTQQEDSAVYLCASSSVGGGNTIYFGEGSWLTVV.

This clone was detected only once. The chain combines TRBV7-2 with TRBJ1-5, with no clear D. Trimming removed 8 bases from V and 2 bases from J, with 13 bases in between. This CDR3 is built from 14 residues. Germline V lookup: CDR1 SGHTA, CDR2 FQGNSA. Here the CDR3 DNA reads TGTGCCAGCGCCACTTCGGGTGGCAATCAGCCCCAGCATTTT. It yields the protein CASATSGGNQPQHF.

This clone showed up just a few times. The V and J genes are TRBV18 and TRBJ1-4, with D unresolved. The CDR3 is 13 amino acids. Germline V gene data show CDR1 as KGHSH and CDR2 as LQKENI. The V end was cut by 4 bases, the J end by 0 bases, with 3 bases between. The CDR3 protein is CASSLTTNEKLFF. CDR3 DNA sequence: TGTGCCAGCTCACTCACAACTAATGAAAAACTGTTTTTT.

The rearrangement joins TRBV2 to TRBJ1-3, with TRBD1 as a possible D gene (5 bases). V was shortened by 7 bases and J by 0 bases, with 16 bases between the two germline ends. Germline loops: CDR1 SNHLY, CDR2 FYNNEI. This CDR3 contains 16 residues. CDR3 coding DNA: TGTGCCAGCACCCTGCACGGGGGGGGCTCTGGAAACACCATATATTTT. This gives the protein CASTLHGGGSGNTIYF.

The V call is TRBV30, the J call TRBJ2-2, with 10 bases lining up with TRBD2. Germline-derived CDR1 and CDR2 are GTSNPN and SVGIG (reference sequence). CDR3 length: 16 amino acids. With V trimmed by 3 bases and J by 6 bases, 10 bases remained unmatched. The CDR3 reads CAWRREASGSPGELFF. The CDR3 region has the DNA TGTGCCTGGAGACGGGAGGCTAGCGGGAGCCCCGGGGAGCTGTTTTTT.

V and J are TRBV7-9 and TRBJ2-7; TRBD1 aligns across 7 bases. This CDR3 is built from 15 residues. With V trimmed by 3 bases and J by 5 bases, 10 bases remained unmatched. Germline V gives CDR1 SEHNR, CDR2 FQNEAQ (reference sequence). The CDR3 spells CASSFVRQGVHEQYF. DNA for the CDR3: TGTGCCAGCAGCTTCGTACGACAGGGAGTCCACGAGCAGTACTTC.

This clone has a handful of counts. The chain is built from TRBV19 and TRBJ1-1; 8 bases are a match to TRBD1. The V and J ends lost 6 bases and 6 bases, in that order; junction bases with no gene match: 9. Germline CDR1 reads LNHDA; CDR2 reads SQIVND (reference sequence). The CDR3 runs to 14 residues. The CDR3 sequence is CASSMQGAGAEAFF. Written as DNA, the CDR3 is TGTGCCAGTAGCATGCAGGGGGCGGGTGCTGAAGCTTTCTTT. The full variable domain, completed using reference TRBV19 and TRBJ1-1, is DGGITQSPKYLFRKEGQNVTLSCEQNLNHDAMYWYRQDPGQGLRLIYYSQIVNDFQKGDIAEGYSVSREKKESFPLTVTSAQKNPTAFYLCASSMQGAGAEAFFGQGTRLTVV.

J is TRBJ1-1 and V is TRBV7-2; 7 bases map to TRBD1. The CDR3 is 15 amino acids. The V gene's germline CDR1 is SGHTA and CDR2 FQGNSA. The junction had 4 bases not matched to a gene; V was cut back by 2 bases and J by 1 base. The CDR3 spells CASSLSGGENTEAFF. The CDR3 nucleotides are TGTGCCAGCAGCTTATCAGGGGGAGAGAACACTGAAGCTTTCTTT.